A single sample is the source of the 5 T cell receptor beta chains below, sequenced in a study of stem cell transplantation in POMP-related autoinflammatory disease. Assay used: immunoSEQ multiplex PCR; TCRdb lists only in-frame clones, some missing. This sample has 20,000 to 30,000 clones; around four fifths occur once, and the top ten carry around 2.5%. Material: CD4+ T cells from PBMCs, obtained before stem cell transplantation. The receptors shown here come from a human donor with POMP-related autoinflammation and immune dysregulation (PRAID).

The chain combines TRBV25-1 with TRBJ2-1; TRBD1 is a possible D gene (6 bases). Trimming removed 6 bases at V and 6 bases at J, with 9 bases between. Per germline, CDR1 MGHDK and CDR2 SYGVNS. The CDR3 length is 12 residues. Here the CDR3 reads CASRGAGNEQFF. The CDR3 coding sequence is TGTGCCAGCAGGGGGGCGGGCAATGAGCAGTTCTTC.

The chain couples TRBV7-8 to TRBJ2-3; D unclear. Germline V gene sequence: CDR1 SGHVS, CDR2 FQNEAQ. The CDR3 sequence is 11 residues long. V dropped 1 base and J dropped 8 bases, with 4 bases sitting between them. The CDR3 reads CASSLDGTQYF. In DNA, the CDR3 is TGTGCCAGCAGCTTAGACGGTACGCAGTATTTT.

V and J are TRBV6-1 and TRBJ1-1; 7 nucleotides align to TRBD1. Trimming removed 6 bases from V and 3 bases from J; junction bases left unmatched: 7. Germline values: CDR1 MNHNS, CDR2 SASEGT. The CDR3 is made up of 14 amino acids. CDR3 in amino acids: CASSPQGDDTEAFF. Here the CDR3 DNA reads TGTGCCAGCAGCCCGCAGGGGGATGACACTGAAGCTTTCTTT.

The chain uses TRBV5-5 and TRBJ1-1; the D gene is possibly TRBD1 (6 bases). Germline-derived CDR1 and CDR2 are SGHKS and YYEKEE (reference sequence). Between the trimmed V and J ends, which lost 0 bases and 4 bases, there was a span of 13 bases. This CDR3 spans 15 amino acids. The CDR3 DNA sequence: TGTGCCAGCAGCTTGGAATGGACAGCCCTCACTGAAGCTTTCTTT. Its translation is CASSLEWTALTEAFF.

This rearrangement joins TRBV18 to TRBJ2-3; D call uncertain. The CDR3 contains 16 residues. V dropped 3 bases and J dropped 1 base, with 14 bases sitting between them. Germline V gene data show CDR1 as KGHSH and CDR2 as LQKENI. In nucleotides, the CDR3 is TGTGCCAGCTCACCCGCTTGGCTCGGCGGCACAGATACGCAGTATTTT. Its translation is CASSPAWLGGTDTQYF.